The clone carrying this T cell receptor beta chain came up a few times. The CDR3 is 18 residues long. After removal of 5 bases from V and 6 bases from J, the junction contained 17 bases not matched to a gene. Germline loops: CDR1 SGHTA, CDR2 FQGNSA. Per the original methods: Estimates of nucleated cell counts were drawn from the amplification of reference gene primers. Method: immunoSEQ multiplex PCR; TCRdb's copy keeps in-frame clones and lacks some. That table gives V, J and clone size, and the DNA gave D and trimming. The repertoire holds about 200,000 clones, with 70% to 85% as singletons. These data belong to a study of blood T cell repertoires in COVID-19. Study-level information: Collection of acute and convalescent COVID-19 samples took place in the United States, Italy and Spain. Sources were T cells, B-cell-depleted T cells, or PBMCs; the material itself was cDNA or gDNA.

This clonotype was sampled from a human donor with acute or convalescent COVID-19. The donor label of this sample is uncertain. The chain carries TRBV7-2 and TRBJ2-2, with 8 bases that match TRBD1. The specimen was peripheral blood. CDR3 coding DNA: TGTGCCAGCAGCAAACACGGATCGGGCCAGGGGGCGGCCGGGGAGCTGTTTTTT. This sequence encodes CASSKHGSGQGAAGELFF. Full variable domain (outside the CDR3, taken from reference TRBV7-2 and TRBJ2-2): GAGVSQSPSNKVTEKGKDVELRCDPISGHTALYWYRQSLGQGLEFLIYFQGNSAPDKSGLPSDRFSAERTGGSVSTLTIQRTQQEDSAVYLCASSKHGSGQGAAGELFFGEGSRLTVL.